This TCR beta chain was sequenced for a study of blood T cell repertoires in COVID-19. The CDR3 has 14 residues. Germline assignment: CDR1 KGHSH and CDR2 LQKENI. Unmatched junction bases numbered 3, after V lost 3 bases and J lost 3 bases. Sequencing was performed with immunoSEQ multiplex PCR; in TCRdb, only in-frame clones are kept and a portion is missing. The table has 200,000 to 250,000 clones, about four fifths seen once. Seattle cases were enrolled at active infection and followed longitudinally. The rearrangement joins TRBV18 to TRBJ1-1; 8 bases line up with TRBD1. Sequencing was carried out using peripheral blood. The TCR was taken from a woman older than 75 with COVID-19, enrolled during active disease. CDR3 nucleotides: TGTGCCAGCTCACCCACAGGGGGAGACACTGAAGCTTTCTTT. This gives the protein CASSPTGGDTEAFF.